The clone carrying this T cell receptor beta chain occurred once. The data originate from a study of blood T cell repertoires in COVID-19. Study context: In each case, the material was cDNA or gDNA derived from T cells, B-cell-depleted T cells, or PBMCs.

In the source study's methods: Estimates of nucleated cell counts were drawn from the amplification of reference gene primers. Method: immunoSEQ multiplex PCR; TCRdb's copy keeps in-frame clones and lacks some. The V and J calls and clone size were taken over from that table, and D and trimming were inferred from the DNA. The sample consists of about 72,000 clones, more than 90% of them appearing once. The CDR3 sequence is 19 residues long. V was pared by 0 bases and J by 1 base, with 8 bases of the junction left unmatched. Germline V gene sequence: CDR1 SGHTA, CDR2 FQGTGA. The V call is TRBV7-3, the J call TRBJ2-5; TRBD2 aligns across 13 bases. The sequenced material came from peripheral blood. This clonotype originated in a human donor in a cohort sampled during active COVID-19. The CDR3 coding sequence is TGTGCCAGCAGCTTAACGGTTTCAGGACTAGCGGGAGTCCAAGAGACCCAGTACTTC. This codes for CASSLTVSGLAGVQETQYF.